This is a list of T cell receptor beta chains from one sample in a study of control samples from healthy donors and cancer patients. Measured with immunoSEQ multiplex PCR; TCRdb has only the in-frame clones, and not every one. Of 80,000 to 100,000 clones detected, 79% appear once; the ten largest clones hold about 11%. The sequenced material came from blood. The receptors originated from a woman in her twenties or thirties in good health. CDR3s include the opening cysteine and the closing phenylalanine or tryptophan. The D gene is left open where the match is weak. A clone size is listed for some rows: how often the clone was seen (once, few, many), or a class if it is expanded.

cdr3_aa cdr3_nt v_call d_call clone_size j_call
CASSLIGHRARNEQFF TGTGCCAGCAGCTTAATCGGACATCGGGCCAGGAATGAGCAGTTCTTC TRBV11-3 . . TRBJ2-1
CASSTPAYTNTEAFF TGTGCCAGCAGTACCCCGGCATATACGAACACTGAAGCTTTCTTT TRBV6-5 . . TRBJ1-1
CASSQDPVGGYEQYF TGCGCCAGCAGCCAAGATCCAGTGGGCGGCTACGAGCAGTACTTC TRBV4-3 . . TRBJ2-7
CASSSDGETQYF TGTGCTAGCAGCTCGGACGGGGAGACCCAGTACTTC TRBV7-7 . . TRBJ2-5
CASRSLGGPLDTQYF TGTGCCAGCAGATCCCTCGGGGGGCCTTTAGATACGCAGTATTTT TRBV27 . . TRBJ2-3
CASSNREYQPQHF TGTGCCAGCTCTAACAGAGAATATCAGCCCCAGCATTTT TRBV2 . . TRBJ1-5
CASTPRDQNYGYTF TGTGCCAGCACCCCGCGGGACCAAAACTATGGCTACACCTTC TRBV9 . once TRBJ1-2
CASSKSRVHEQYF TGTGCCAGTAGTAAATCCAGGGTCCACGAGCAGTACTTC TRBV19 . few TRBJ2-7
CASSLAGTYEQYF TGTGCCAGCAGCTTAGCAGGGACCTACGAGCAGTACTTC TRBV11-3 . few TRBJ2-7
CASSDPGISTDTQYF TGTGCCAGCAGTGATCCGGGAATTAGCACAGATACGCAGTATTTT TRBV2 . . TRBJ2-3
CASSVGTGDSPLHF TGCGCCAGCAGCGTAGGGACAGGGGACTCACCCCTCCACTTT TRBV5-1 TRBD1 . TRBJ1-6
CASSEGLPGEAFF TGTGCCAGCAGTGAAGGTCTGCCCGGTGAAGCTTTCTTT TRBV2 . medium-sized TRBJ1-1
CASSSGTANYGYTF TGCGCCAGCAGCTCTGGGACAGCTAACTATGGCTACACCTTC TRBV5-1 TRBD1 . TRBJ1-2
CASSYSTQLDQPQHF TGTGCCAGCAGTTACTCGACTCAGCTGGATCAGCCCCAGCATTTT TRBV6-2/TRBV6-3 . . TRBJ1-5
CASSEDRSSYEQYF TGTGCCAGTAGTGAGGACAGGTCCTCCTACGAGCAGTACTTC TRBV19 TRBD1 . TRBJ2-7
CASSVVAGGLSTDTQYF TGTGCCAGCAGCGTAGTTGCGGGGGGCCTTAGCACAGATACGCAGTATTTT TRBV9 TRBD2 . TRBJ2-3
CASTERTGGGYTEAFF TGTGCCAGCACAGAGAGGACAGGGGGTGGGTACACTGAAGCTTTCTTT TRBV2 TRBD1 . TRBJ1-1
CASSSRGAGVMYEQYF TGTGCCAGCAGCTCCCGGGGAGCGGGGGTCATGTACGAGCAGTACTTC TRBV5-4 TRBD2 . TRBJ2-7
CASSQRLAGSYNEQFF TGCGCCAGCAGCCAAAGACTAGCGGGCTCCTACAATGAGCAGTTCTTC TRBV4-3 TRBD2 . TRBJ2-1
CASSQGLESGETQYF TGTGCCAGCAGCCAAGGACTAGAATCGGGAGAGACCCAGTACTTC TRBV4-2 . . TRBJ2-5
CASSLVGQRSETQYF TGCGCCAGCAGCTTGGTTGGACAGCGCTCGGAGACCCAGTACTTC TRBV5-1 . . TRBJ2-5
CSVDNFAHTEAFF TGCAGCGTGGACAATTTCGCGCACACTGAAGCTTTCTTT TRBV29-1 . once TRBJ1-1
CASSRDVHSGANVLTF TGTGCCAGCAGCCGGGACGTCCACTCTGGGGCCAACGTCCTGACTTTC TRBV5-6 . . TRBJ2-6
CASSLGHRNYGYTF TGTGCCAGCAGTTTAGGGCACAGGAACTATGGCTACACCTTC TRBV7-8 . . TRBJ1-2
CASSPRTEGETQYF TGTGCCAGCAGCCCCCGGACGGAAGGGGAGACCCAGTACTTC TRBV25-1 . . TRBJ2-5
CASGLKLYTEAFF TGTGCCAGCGGTTTAAAGTTATACACTGAAGCTTTCTTT TRBV6-5 . . TRBJ1-1
CASSLAGQGAYGYTF TGCGCCAGCAGCTTGGCGGGACAGGGGGCCTATGGCTACACCTTC TRBV5-1 TRBD1 . TRBJ1-2
CASTNFRDWTSGEQFF TGTGCCAGCACAAACTTTCGGGACTGGACGTCGGGGGAGCAGTTCTTC TRBV2 . . TRBJ2-1
CASSYSGSQETQYF TGTGCCAGCAGTTACTCGGGCAGCCAAGAGACCCAGTACTTC TRBV6-5 . . TRBJ2-5
CASSVSWNTEAFF TGTGCCAGCAGCGTGAGCTGGAACACTGAAGCTTTCTTT TRBV9 . . TRBJ1-1
CASSQDPPPLAGGPDTQYF TGTGCCAGCAGCCAAGATCCCCCCCCGCTAGCGGGGGGGCCAGATACGCAGTATTTT TRBV3-1/TRBV3-2 TRBD2 . TRBJ2-3
CASSLAGDYEQFF TGTGCCAGCAGTCTAGCGGGGGACTATGAGCAGTTCTTC TRBV12-3/TRBV12-4 TRBD2 few TRBJ2-1
CASSYGGQGYEQYF TGTGCCAGCAGTTACGGGGGACAGGGGTACGAGCAGTACTTC TRBV6-6 TRBD1 . TRBJ2-7
CASSARADTQYF TGTGCCAGCTCCGCCCGGGCAGATACGCAGTATTTT TRBV19 . . TRBJ2-3
CASSGRISGSDSPLHF TGTGCCAGCAGTGGGCGTATCAGCGGATCTGATTCACCCCTCCACTTT TRBV6-1 . . TRBJ1-6
CASSEARTYQETQYF TGTGCCAGCAGTGAAGCGCGGACGTACCAAGAGACCCAGTACTTC TRBV2 . . TRBJ2-5
CASSLVDREETQYF TGTGCCAGCAGCTTGGTTGACAGGGAAGAGACCCAGTACTTC TRBV5-6 TRBD1 . TRBJ2-5
CASSVGSYSGNTIYF TGCGCCAGCAGCGTCGGGTCTTACTCTGGAAACACCATATATTTT TRBV5-1 . once TRBJ1-3
CASSQEVLTSDRKTQYF TGCGCCAGCAGCCAAGAGGTTCTTACTAGCGACCGGAAGACCCAGTACTTC TRBV4-1 TRBD2 once TRBJ2-5
CASSIVPSEQYF TGTGCCAGTAGTATAGTTCCCTCCGAGCAGTACTTC TRBV19 . few TRBJ2-7
CASSFWHMETQYF TGTGCCAGCAGCTTTTGGCATATGGAGACCCAGTACTTC TRBV7-2 . once TRBJ2-5
CASSPRPGNTEAFF TGTGCCAGCAGCCCAAGGCCCGGGAACACTGAAGCTTTCTTT TRBV13 . . TRBJ1-1
CASSKWDSLLEPQHF TGTGCCAGCAGCAAGTGGGACAGCCTTTTGGAGCCCCAGCATTTT TRBV9 TRBD1 . TRBJ1-5
CASSQKRGGPGEQYF TGTGCCAGCAGCCAGAAGCGGGGGGGCCCCGGCGAGCAGTACTTC TRBV3-1/TRBV3-2 TRBD2 . TRBJ2-7
CATSDLGDEAFF TGTGCCACCAGTGATTTGGGGGATGAAGCTTTCTTT TRBV24-1 . . TRBJ1-1
CATSDPRDRNNEQFF TGTGCCACCAGTGACCCCCGAGACAGAAACAATGAGCAGTTCTTC TRBV24-1 . . TRBJ2-1
CASSPLSGETQYF TGTGCCAGCTCACCACTCTCGGGAGAGACCCAGTACTTC TRBV18 . . TRBJ2-5
CATSDPTGANYGYTF TGTGCCACCAGTGACCCGACAGGAGCTAACTATGGCTACACCTTC TRBV24-1 . . TRBJ1-2
CASSRKQGGTEAFF TGTGCCAGCAGCAGAAAGCAGGGAGGGACTGAAGCTTTCTTT TRBV9 . . TRBJ1-1
CAWERWTEAFF TGTGCCTGGGAACGCTGGACCGAAGCTTTCTTT TRBV30 . . TRBJ1-1
CASRDRLLRKGYTF TGTGCCAGTAGGGATCGACTCCTGCGGAAAGGCTACACCTTC TRBV19 . once TRBJ1-2
CATSRDPGSGQPQHF TGTGCCACCAGCAGAGATCCCGGGAGTGGTCAGCCCCAGCATTTT TRBV15 . . TRBJ1-5
CASNFQGPSSYNEQFF TGTGCCAGCAACTTTCAAGGGCCCAGCTCCTACAATGAGCAGTTCTTC TRBV11-2 . . TRBJ2-1
CASSERAGGNTGELFF TGTGCCAGCAGTGAACGAGCGGGGGGGAACACCGGGGAGCTGTTTTTT TRBV2 TRBD2 . TRBJ2-2